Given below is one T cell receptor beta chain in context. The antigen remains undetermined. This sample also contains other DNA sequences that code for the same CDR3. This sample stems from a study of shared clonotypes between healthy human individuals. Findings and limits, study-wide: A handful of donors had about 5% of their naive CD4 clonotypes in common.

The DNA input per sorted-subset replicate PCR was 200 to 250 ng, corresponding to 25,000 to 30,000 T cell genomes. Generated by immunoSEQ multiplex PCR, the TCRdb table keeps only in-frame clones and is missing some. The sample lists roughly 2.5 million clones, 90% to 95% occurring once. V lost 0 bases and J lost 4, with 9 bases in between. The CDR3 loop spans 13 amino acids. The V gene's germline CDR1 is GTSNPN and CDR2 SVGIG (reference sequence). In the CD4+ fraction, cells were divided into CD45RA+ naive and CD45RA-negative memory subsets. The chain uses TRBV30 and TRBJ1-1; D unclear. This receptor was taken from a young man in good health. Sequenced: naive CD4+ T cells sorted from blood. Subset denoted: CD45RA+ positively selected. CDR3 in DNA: TGTGCCTGGAGTGTAACGGGAGGCACTGAAGCTTTCTTT. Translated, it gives CAWSVTGGTEAFF.